The 5 T cell receptor beta chains listed next were all sequenced from one sample in a study of CD4+ T cells in melanoma. The repertoire was sequenced with immunoSEQ multiplex PCR; TCRdb's copy has only in-frame clones and lacks some. This sample has some 110,000 clones, with 80% to 95% found just once. Specimen: peripheral blood. Receptor source: a human donor with melanoma.

This clone was counted many times. This chain links TRBV2 with TRBJ1-2, with 9 bases lining up with TRBD1. After removal of 3 bases from V and 7 bases from J, the junction contained 6 bases not matched to a gene. This CDR3 region has 14 residues. Germline V gene sequence: CDR1 SNHLY, CDR2 FYNNEI. The CDR3 protein is CASSDEQGAIGYTF. CDR3 nucleotides: TGTGCCAGCAGTGATGAACAGGGGGCGATTGGCTACACCTTC.

This chain links TRBV7-2 with TRBJ1-1; no definite D call. There are 14 residues in the CDR3. CDR1 SGHTA and CDR2 FQGNSA come from the germline V gene. V shed 5 bases and J shed 2 bases, with 12 bases lying between them. In DNA, the CDR3 is TGTGCCAGCAGCGTCGGCCCGGGAAACACTGAAGCTTTCTTT. Its translation is CASSVGPGNTEAFF.

This chain connects TRBV7-2 to TRBJ2-7; D is unclear. V lost 1 base and J 3 bases, leaving 13 bases between the germline ends. The length of the CDR3 is 15 residues. Germline V gene sequence: CDR1 SGHTA, CDR2 FQGNSA. As DNA, the CDR3 is TGTGCCAGCAGCTTAGTTGGTCTAGTCGGCTACGAGCAGTACTTC. Residues: CASSLVGLVGYEQYF.

This clone was seen only once. This chain links TRBV5-5 with TRBJ1-3; 7 bases fit TRBD1. Germline assignment: CDR1 SGHKS and CDR2 YYEKEE (reference sequence). V shed 0 bases and J 4 bases; nucleotides not matched to a gene: 7. The CDR3 is 16 amino acids. The CDR3, as DNA: TGTGCCAGCAGCTTGGTGTTGAGGGGACAGGGAAACACCATATATTTT. This codes for CASSLVLRGQGNTIYF.

The CDR3 loop reads CASRVDNTYSYEQYF. Written as DNA, the CDR3 is TGTGCCAGCAGGGTAGACAATACGTACTCCTACGAGCAGTACTTC. The rearrangement uses TRBV4-2 and TRBJ2-7; D is ambiguous. Germline V lookup: CDR1 LGHNA, CDR2 YNFKEQ. CDR3 length: 15 amino acids. Trimming took off 6 bases at V and 0 bases at J, with 15 bases between the two ends.